One and the same sample provided the 7 T cell receptor beta chains below, sequenced in a study of neurological immune-mediated disorders (dated by TCRdb to the late 2010s). What this sample's time point label stands for: technical triplicate 2. The library was obtained by 5' RACE. The data were produced on an Illumina HiSeq 2500. TCRdb cleaned the public reads at Q25 with fastp, built clones with MiXCR and kept in-frame beta chains. Under each unique CDR3 protein, matching rows form one entry showing the most common genes and DNA. The sample yields about 55,000 distinct CDR3 sequences; less than 25% were counted once. The ten largest make up under 5.5% of the sample. The source material was PBMCs. These receptors originate from a man in his sixties with HTLV-1-associated myelopathy (HAM/TSP).

The table lists this clonotype with many counts. The rearrangement joins TRBV7-2 to TRBJ2-1, with TRBD2 matching over 7 bases. CDR1 SGHTA and CDR2 FQGNSA come from the germline V gene. The CDR3 covers 16 residues. V dropped 0 bases and J dropped 5; count of bases not matched to a gene: 7. CDR3 amino acids: CASSLAGLVLNNEQFF. The CDR3 region has the DNA TGTGCCAGCAGCTTAGCCGGACTAGTCCTCAACAATGAGCAGTTCTTC.

The chain is built from TRBV20-1 and TRBJ2-6; 8 bases agree with TRBD1. The J segment lost 2 bases and the V segment lost 6 bases, leaving 9 bases of the junction unmatched. Germline lookup yields CDR1 DFQATT and CDR2 SNEGSKA (reference sequence). The CDR3 has 16 residues. CDR3 residues: CSAYGQGGAGANVLTF. In DNA, the CDR3 is TGCAGTGCCTATGGACAGGGAGGAGCTGGGGCCAACGTCCTGACTTTC.

This clonotype was picked up a small number of times. This chain links TRBV5-1 with TRBJ2-7, with a weak D call TRBD2 (7 bases). V was shortened by 3 bases and J by 5 bases, with 12 bases between the two germline ends. The CDR3 spans 13 residues. Looked up from germline, CDR1 is SGHRS and CDR2 is YFSETQ. The chain's CDR3 is CASSSRGDNEQYF. CDR3 coding DNA: TGCGCCAGCAGCTCCCGGGGGGACAACGAGCAGTACTTC.

The V call is TRBV6-6, the J call TRBJ1-4; D is unresolved. Germline lookup yields CDR1 MNHNY and CDR2 SVGAGI (reference sequence). The length of the CDR3 is 14 residues. V was cut by 5 bases and J by 8 bases, with 15 bases left in between. CDR3 sequence reads: CASSTESAEEKLFF. The CDR3 DNA sequence: TGTGCCAGCAGTACCGAATCGGCAGAGGAAAAACTGTTTTTT.

This clonotype was found once. A much larger clonotype is one base distant, so this may be a read error. The gene calls are TRBV5-6 and TRBJ2-1; D gene uncertain. The CDR3 contains 19 residues. Germline V CDR1 and CDR2: SGHDT, YYEEEE. CDR3 loop: CASSTLVLTASSSHNEQFF. CDR3 bases: TGTGCCAGCAGCACGTTAGTCCTTACGGCGTCGAGCTCCCACAATGAGCAGTTCTTC.

DNA for the CDR3: TGTGCCAGCAGCCAAGAGGGGACAGGCTACAATGAGCAGTTCTTC. As protein: CASSQEGTGYNEQFF. This chain connects TRBV14 to TRBJ2-1; 8 bases agree with TRBD1. The CDR3 loop spans 15 amino acids. Per the germline V gene, CDR1 is SGHDN and CDR2 is FVKESK. Losses at the gene ends were 0 bases for V and 3 bases for J; bases not matched to a gene: 1.

The sample holds many counts of this clonotype. This chain uses TRBV6-5 with TRBJ2-7; TRBD2 might be the D (5 bases). This CDR3 region has 16 residues. V shed 2 bases and J shed 2 bases, with 16 bases lying between them. The V gene's germline CDR1 is MNHEY and CDR2 SVGAGI. CDR3 DNA sequence: TGTGCCAGCAGTTACGGTCCCAGTGACTACCCCTACGAGCAGTACTTC. As protein: CASSYGPSDYPYEQYF.